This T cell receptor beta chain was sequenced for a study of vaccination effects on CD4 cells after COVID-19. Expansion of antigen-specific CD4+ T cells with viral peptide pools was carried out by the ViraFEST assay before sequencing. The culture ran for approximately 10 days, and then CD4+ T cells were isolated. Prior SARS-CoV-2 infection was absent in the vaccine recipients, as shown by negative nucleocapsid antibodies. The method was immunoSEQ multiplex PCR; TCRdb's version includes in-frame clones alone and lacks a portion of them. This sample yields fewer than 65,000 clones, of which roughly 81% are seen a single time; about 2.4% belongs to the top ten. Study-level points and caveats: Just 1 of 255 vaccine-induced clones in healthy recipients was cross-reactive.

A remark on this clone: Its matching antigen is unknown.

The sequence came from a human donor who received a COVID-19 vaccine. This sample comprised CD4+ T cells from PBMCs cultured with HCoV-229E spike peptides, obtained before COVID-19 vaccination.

The chain's CDR3 is CASSLKLGVGGYTF. For the CDR3, the DNA is TGTGCCAGCAGCTTGAAGTTAGGCGTGGGGGGCTACACCTTC. The V and J genes are TRBV5-6 and TRBJ1-2; D is uncertain. Germline CDR1 and CDR2: SGHDT and YYEEEE. There are 14 residues in the CDR3. V shed 1 base and J shed 8 bases, with 15 bases lying between them.